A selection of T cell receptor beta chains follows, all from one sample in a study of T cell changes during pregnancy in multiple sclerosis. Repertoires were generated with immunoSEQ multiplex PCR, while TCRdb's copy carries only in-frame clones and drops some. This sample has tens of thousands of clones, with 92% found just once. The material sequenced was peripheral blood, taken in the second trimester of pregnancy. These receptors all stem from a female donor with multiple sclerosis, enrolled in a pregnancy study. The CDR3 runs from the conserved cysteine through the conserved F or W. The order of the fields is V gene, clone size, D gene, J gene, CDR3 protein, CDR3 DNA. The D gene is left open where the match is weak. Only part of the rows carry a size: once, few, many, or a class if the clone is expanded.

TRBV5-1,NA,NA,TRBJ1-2,CASSRFGLDGGREANYGYTF,TGCGCCAGCAGCAGGTTTGGCCTCGACGGGGGAAGAGAAGCTAACTATGGCTACACCTTC
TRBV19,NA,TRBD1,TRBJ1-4,CASSTRQGTNEKLFF,TGTGCCAGTAGTACGAGACAGGGTACTAATGAAAAACTGTTTTTT
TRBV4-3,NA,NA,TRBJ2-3,CASSQRSGIDTQYF,TGCGCCAGCAGCCAAAGGTCGGGGATCGATACGCAGTATTTT
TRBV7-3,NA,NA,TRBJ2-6,CASGRSSGANVLTF,TGTGCCAGCGGGAGGAGCTCTGGGGCCAACGTCCTGACTTTC
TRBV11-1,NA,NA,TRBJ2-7,CASSLGGYLSYEQYF,TGTGCCAGCAGCTTAGGAGGGTACCTCTCCTACGAGCAGTACTTC
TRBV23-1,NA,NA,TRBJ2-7,CASSQSSPGLAHILIRYEQYF,TGCGCCAGCAGTCAATCAAGCCCCGGGCTAGCGCATATACTCATACGGTACGAGCAGTACTTC
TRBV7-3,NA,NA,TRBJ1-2,CASSSLLMSFYGYTF,TGTGCCAGCAGCTCTTTACTTATGAGTTTCTATGGCTACACCTTC
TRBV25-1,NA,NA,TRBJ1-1,CASSGDIAAFF,TGTGCCAGCAGTGGGGACATAGCAGCTTTCTTT
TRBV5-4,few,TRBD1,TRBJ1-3,CASSFGTGDLENTIYF,TGTGCCAGCAGCTTCGGGACAGGGGACTTGGAAAACACCATATATTTT
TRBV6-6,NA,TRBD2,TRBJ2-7,CASSPTSGPSEQYF,TGTGCCAGCAGCCCGACTAGCGGGCCATCCGAGCAGTACTTC
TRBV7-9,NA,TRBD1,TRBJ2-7,CASSPGQGAYEQYF,TGTGCCAGCAGCCCGGGACAGGGGGCATACGAGCAGTACTTC
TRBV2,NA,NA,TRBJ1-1,CASRVQGNTEAFF,TGTGCCAGCAGGGTACAGGGGAACACTGAAGCTTTCTTT
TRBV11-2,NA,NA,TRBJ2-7,CASSPTGYEQYF,TGTGCCAGCAGCCCTACAGGGTACGAGCAGTACTTC
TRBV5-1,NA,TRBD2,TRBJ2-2,CASSLTSGRRTTGELFF,TGCGCCAGCAGCTTGACCAGCGGGAGAAGAACCACCGGGGAGCTGTTTTTT
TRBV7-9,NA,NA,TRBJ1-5,CASTFTGIGQPQHF,TGTGCCAGCACTTTCACAGGGATCGGTCAGCCCCAGCATTTT
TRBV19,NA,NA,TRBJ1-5,CASSTANNQPQHF,TGTGCCAGTAGCACAGCCAACAATCAGCCCCAGCATTTT
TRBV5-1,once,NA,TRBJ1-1,CASSPTGSGNTEAFF,TGCGCCAGCAGCCCTACAGGATCTGGGAACACTGAAGCTTTCTTT
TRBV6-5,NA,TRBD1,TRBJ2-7,CASSRQGREQYF,TGTGCCAGCAGCCGACAGGGTCGGGAGCAGTACTTC
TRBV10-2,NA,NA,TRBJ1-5,CASSQRGSNQPQHF,TGCGCCAGCAGTCAGCGGGGGAGCAATCAGCCCCAGCATTTT
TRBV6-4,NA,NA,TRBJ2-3,CASSDSLGATQYF,TGTGCCAGCAGTGACTCTTTGGGGGCTACGCAGTATTTT
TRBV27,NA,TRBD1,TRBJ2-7,CASSVQGIFNEQYF,TGTGCCAGCAGTGTACAGGGGATTTTCAACGAGCAGTACTTC
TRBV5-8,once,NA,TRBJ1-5,CASILQDRESDQPQHF,TGTGCCAGCATCCTTCAGGACAGAGAATCGGATCAGCCCCAGCATTTT
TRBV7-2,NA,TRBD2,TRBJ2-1,CASSSEGLATRNEQFF,TGTGCCAGCAGCTCCGAAGGACTAGCGACACGCAATGAGCAGTTCTTC
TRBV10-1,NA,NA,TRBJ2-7,CASSEQGSSYEQYF,TGCGCCAGCAGTGAGCAGGGGTCCTCCTACGAGCAGTACTTC
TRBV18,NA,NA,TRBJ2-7,CASSPPVLDEQYF,TGTGCCAGCTCACCGCCGGTGTTGGACGAGCAGTACTTC
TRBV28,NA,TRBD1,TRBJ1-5,CASSQRQGEQPQHF,TGTGCCAGCAGTCAGAGACAGGGGGAACAGCCCCAGCATTTT
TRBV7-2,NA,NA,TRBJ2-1,CASSLGSTQTSKYNEQFF,TGTGCCAGCAGCTTAGGGAGCACCCAAACCAGCAAGTACAATGAGCAGTTCTTC
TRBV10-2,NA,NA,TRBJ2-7,CATWGDDRYEQYF,TGCGCCACATGGGGGGACGACCGCTACGAGCAGTACTTC
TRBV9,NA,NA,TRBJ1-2,CASTPPAGNYGYTF,TGTGCCAGCACCCCGCCGGCAGGGAACTATGGCTACACCTTC
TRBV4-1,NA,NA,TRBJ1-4,CASSQGGLPTTNEKLFF,TGCGCCAGCAGCCAGGGTGGGCTGCCCACAACTAATGAAAAACTGTTTTTT
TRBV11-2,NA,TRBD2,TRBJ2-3,CASSPRTSGRAGTQYF,TGTGCCAGCAGCCCAAGGACTAGCGGGAGGGCGGGCACGCAGTATTTT
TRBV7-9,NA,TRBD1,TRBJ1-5,CASSASTGLGNQPQHF,TGTGCCAGCAGCGCCTCGACAGGGTTGGGCAATCAGCCCCAGCATTTT
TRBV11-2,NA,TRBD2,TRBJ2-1,CASSLGLAGHNEQFF,TGTGCCAGCAGCTTAGGGCTAGCGGGACACAATGAGCAGTTCTTC
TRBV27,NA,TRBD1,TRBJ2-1,CASRGTGGSIIPYNEQFF,TGTGCCAGCAGGGGGACAGGGGGTTCTATTATCCCCTACAATGAGCAGTTCTTC
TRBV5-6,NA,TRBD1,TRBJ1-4,CASSLEGTGGFNEKLFF,TGTGCCAGCAGCTTGGAAGGGACAGGGGGCTTTAATGAAAAACTGTTTTTT
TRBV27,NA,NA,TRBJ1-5,CASSPRGQPQHF,TGTGCCAGCAGTCCTCGGGGGCAGCCCCAGCATTTT
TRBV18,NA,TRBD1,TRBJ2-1,CASAGTGDGNEQFF,TGTGCCAGCGCCGGGACAGGGGATGGCAATGAGCAGTTCTTC
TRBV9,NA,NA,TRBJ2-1,CASSVQAGPPYNEQFF,TGTGCCAGCAGCGTACAGGCGGGACCCCCGTACAATGAGCAGTTCTTC
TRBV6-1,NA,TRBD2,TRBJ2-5,CASSDPSGRGGETQYF,TGTGCCAGCAGTGACCCTAGCGGGAGAGGAGGAGAGACCCAGTACTTC
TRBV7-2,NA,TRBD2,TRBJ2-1,CASSPGLAGADEQFF,TGTGCCAGCAGCCCCGGACTAGCGGGAGCTGATGAGCAGTTCTTC
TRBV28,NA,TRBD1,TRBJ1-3,CASSGQGSSGNTIYF,TGTGCCAGCAGCGGACAGGGATCCTCTGGAAACACCATATATTTT
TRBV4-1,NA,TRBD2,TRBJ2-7,CASSQVGTIYEQYF,TGCGCCAGCAGCCAAGTAGGGACTATCTACGAGCAGTACTTC
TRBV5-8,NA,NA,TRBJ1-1,CASSLTGIVWAAEAFF,TGTGCCAGCAGCTTGACAGGGATTGTTTGGGCCGCTGAAGCTTTCTTT
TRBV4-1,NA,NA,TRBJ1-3,CASSQGGEKRNTIYF,TGCGCCAGCAGCCAAGGTGGTGAGAAGAGAAACACCATATATTTT
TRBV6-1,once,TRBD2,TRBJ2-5,CASSGLAGEGAETQYF,TGTGCCAGCAGTGGACTAGCGGGAGAAGGGGCCGAGACCCAGTACTTC
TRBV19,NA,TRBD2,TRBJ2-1,CASSRGRADHNEQFF,TGTGCCAGTAGTAGGGGGAGGGCCGACCACAATGAGCAGTTCTTC
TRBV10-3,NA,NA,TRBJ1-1,CAISRGGDTEAFF,TGTGCCATCAGCCGAGGGGGGGACACTGAAGCTTTCTTT
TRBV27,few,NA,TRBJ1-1,CASSALTGTNTEAFF,TGTGCCAGCAGTGCTCTGACAGGAACCAACACTGAAGCTTTCTTT
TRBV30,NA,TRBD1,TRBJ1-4,CAWSVLGQASEKLFF,TGTGCCTGGAGTGTACTGGGACAGGCCAGTGAAAAACTGTTTTTT
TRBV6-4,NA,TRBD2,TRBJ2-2,CASSPILAGETGELFF,TGTGCCAGCAGTCCTATACTAGCGGGAGAGACCGGGGAGCTGTTTTTT
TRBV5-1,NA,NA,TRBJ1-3,CASSLGDSSGNTIYF,TGCGCCAGCAGCCTAGGGGATAGCTCTGGAAACACCATATATTTT
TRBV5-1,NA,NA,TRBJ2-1,CASSLTGNLYNEQFF,TGCGCCAGCAGCTTAACAGGGAACCTGTACAATGAGCAGTTCTTC
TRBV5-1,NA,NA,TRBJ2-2,CASSGGPNTGELFF,TGCGCCAGCAGCGGGGGCCCGAACACCGGGGAGCTGTTTTTT